These 8 T cell receptor beta chains came from one sample sequenced in a study of blood T cell repertoires in COVID-19. Sequencing was performed with immunoSEQ multiplex PCR; in TCRdb, only in-frame clones are kept and a portion is missing. The sample holds roughly 300,000 clones, more than 85% seen once. The specimen was peripheral blood. Receptor source: a woman aged 25 to 39 with COVID-19, enrolled during active disease.

Only one count was recorded for this clone. V gene TRBV10-3 combines with J gene TRBJ1-6; D uncertain. The V and J ends lost 4 bases and 10 bases respectively, with 11 bases between them. The V gene's germline CDR1 is ENHRY and CDR2 SYGVKD. This CDR3 region has 13 residues. CDR3 coding DNA: TGTGCCATCAGTGTGGAGGAGGGCTCACCCCTCCACTTT. As protein: CAISVEEGSPLHF.

Comment on this clone: Within the sample, other DNA sequences also encode this same CDR3. This chain joins TRBV7-9 and TRBJ2-5; perhaps TRBD2 as D (6 bases). CDR1 is SEHNR and CDR2 is FQNEAQ in the germline V gene (reference sequence). The V gene lost 3 bases and the J gene lost 4 bases, with 12 bases spanning the gap. The CDR3 totals 14 residues. CDR3 region: CASSFGQGGETQYF. CDR3 nucleotide sequence: TGTGCCAGCAGCTTTGGGCAGGGAGGAGAGACCCAGTACTTC.

The chain couples TRBV14 to TRBJ1-1; no clear D. Germline CDR1 reads SGHDN; CDR2 reads FVKESK. The V and J ends lost 0 bases and 5 bases respectively, with 13 bases between them. The CDR3 extends over 15 amino acids. The CDR3 loop is CASSQDRGYLTEAFF. DNA for the CDR3: TGTGCCAGCAGCCAAGATCGAGGATATTTGACTGAAGCTTTCTTT.

V gene TRBV11-3 combines with J gene TRBJ2-3; no firm D call. The V gene lost 1 base and the J gene lost 2 bases, with 7 bases spanning the gap. Germline assignment: CDR1 SGHNT and CDR2 YENEEA. The CDR3 spans 14 residues. The CDR3 loop is CASSLGGVTDTQYF. DNA for the CDR3: TGTGCCAGCAGCTTAGGAGGAGTCACAGATACGCAGTATTTT.

The CDR3 DNA is TGTGCCAGCAGCAAGACAGTGAACACTGAAGCTTTCTTT. It translates to CASSKTVNTEAFF. The chain employs TRBV12-3 or TRBV12-4 and TRBJ1-1; maybe TRBD1 (5 bases). The length of the CDR3 is 13 residues. Trimming cost V 6 bases and J 0 bases, with 8 bases left between them.

The rearrangement links TRBV4-2 to TRBJ2-7; possibly TRBD2 for D (6 bases). This CDR3 is built from 14 residues. V was shortened by 4 bases and J by 0 bases, with 10 bases between the two germline ends. Germline CDR1 reads LGHNA; CDR2 reads YNFKEQ. CDR3 amino acids: CASSPAGSSYEQYF. CDR3 DNA: TGTGCCAGCAGCCCGGCGGGGAGCTCCTACGAGCAGTACTTC.

J is TRBJ1-1 and V is TRBV7-9, with 8 positions matching TRBD1. The germline gives CDR1 SEHNR, CDR2 FQNEAQ (reference sequence). The V and J ends lost 7 bases and 3 bases, in that order; junction bases with no gene match: 4. The CDR3 covers 13 residues. In nucleotides, the CDR3 is TGTGCCAGCATCCCGACAGGGGACACTGAAGCTTTCTTT. This gives the protein CASIPTGDTEAFF.

V and J are TRBV6-1 and TRBJ2-1, with TRBD2 matching over 8 bases. The CDR3 length is 15 residues. Trimming at V came to 3 bases and at J to 4 bases, leaving 5 bases not matched to a gene. In germline, CDR1 is MNHNS, CDR2 SASEGT. CDR3 bases: TGTGCCAGCAGTGAGGACGGACTAGCTTACAATGAGCAGTTCTTC. Translation: CASSEDGLAYNEQFF.